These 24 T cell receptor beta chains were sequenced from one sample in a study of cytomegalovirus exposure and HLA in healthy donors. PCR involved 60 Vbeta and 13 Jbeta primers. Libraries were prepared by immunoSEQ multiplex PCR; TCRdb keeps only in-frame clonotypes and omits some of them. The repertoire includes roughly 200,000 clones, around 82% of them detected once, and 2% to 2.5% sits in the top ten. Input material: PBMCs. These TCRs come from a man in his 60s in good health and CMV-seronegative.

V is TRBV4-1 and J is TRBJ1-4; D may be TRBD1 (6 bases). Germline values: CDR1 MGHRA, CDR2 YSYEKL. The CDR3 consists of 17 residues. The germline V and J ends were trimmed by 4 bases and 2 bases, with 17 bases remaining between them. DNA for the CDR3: TGCGCCAGCAGCCCCCTCGTAAAGGGGGTGACTAATGAAAAACTGTTTTTT. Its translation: CASSPLVKGVTNEKLFF.

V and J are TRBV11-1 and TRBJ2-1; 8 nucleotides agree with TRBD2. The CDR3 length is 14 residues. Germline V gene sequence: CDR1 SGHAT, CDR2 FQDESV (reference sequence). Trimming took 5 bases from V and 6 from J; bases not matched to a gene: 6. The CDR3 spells CASSTGLARNEQFF. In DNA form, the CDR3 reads TGTGCCAGCAGCACAGGACTAGCCCGCAATGAGCAGTTCTTC.

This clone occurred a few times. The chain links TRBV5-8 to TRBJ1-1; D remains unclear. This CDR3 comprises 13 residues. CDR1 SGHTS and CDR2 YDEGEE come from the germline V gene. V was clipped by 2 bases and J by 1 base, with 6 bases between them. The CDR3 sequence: CASSFNKNTEAFF. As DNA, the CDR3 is TGTGCCAGCAGCTTTAATAAGAACACTGAAGCTTTCTTT.

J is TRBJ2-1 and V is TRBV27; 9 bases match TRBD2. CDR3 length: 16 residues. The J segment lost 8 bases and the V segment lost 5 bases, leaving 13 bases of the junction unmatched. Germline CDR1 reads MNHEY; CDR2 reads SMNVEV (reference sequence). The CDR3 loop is CASSPQGGGAFYEQFF. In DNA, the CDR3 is TGTGCCAGCAGTCCCCAGGGCGGGGGGGCTTTTTATGAGCAGTTCTTC.

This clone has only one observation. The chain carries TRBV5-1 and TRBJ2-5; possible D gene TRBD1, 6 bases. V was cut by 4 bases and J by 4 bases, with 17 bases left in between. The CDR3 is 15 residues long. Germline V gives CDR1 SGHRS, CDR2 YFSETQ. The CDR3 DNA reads TGCGCCAGCAGCCGATACAGGGACACTTCAGAGACCCAGTACTTC. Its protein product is CASSRYRDTSETQYF.

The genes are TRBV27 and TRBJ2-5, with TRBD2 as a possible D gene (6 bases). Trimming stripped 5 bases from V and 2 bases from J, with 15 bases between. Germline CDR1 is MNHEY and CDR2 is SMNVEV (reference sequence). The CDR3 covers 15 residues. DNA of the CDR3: TGTGCCAGCAGTGACCTAGGAGGGGTACAAGAGACCCAGTACTTC. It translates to CASSDLGGVQETQYF.

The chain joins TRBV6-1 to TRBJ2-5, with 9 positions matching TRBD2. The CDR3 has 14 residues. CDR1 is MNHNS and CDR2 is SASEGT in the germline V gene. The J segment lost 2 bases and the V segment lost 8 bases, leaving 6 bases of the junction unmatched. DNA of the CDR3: TGTGCCAGCGAGGGCCTAGCGGGACAAGAGACCCAGTACTTC. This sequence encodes CASEGLAGQETQYF.

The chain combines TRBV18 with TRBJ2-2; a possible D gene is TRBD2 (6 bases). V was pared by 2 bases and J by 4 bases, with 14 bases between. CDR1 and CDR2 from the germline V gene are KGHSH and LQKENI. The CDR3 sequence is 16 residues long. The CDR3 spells CASSPILGTSTGELFF. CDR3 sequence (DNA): TGTGCCAGCTCACCAATTCTCGGGACTTCCACCGGGGAGCTGTTTTTT.

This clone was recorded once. CDR3 sequence (DNA): TGCAGCGCCACTAGCGGGGGGGCCCGGGGCTCCTACAATGAGCAGTTCTTC. Translation: CSATSGGARGSYNEQFF. The rearrangement uses TRBV29-1 and TRBJ2-1; TRBD2 matches at 13 bases. CDR1 and CDR2 (germline): SQVTM, ANQGSEA. Trimming at V came to 7 bases and at J to 0 bases, leaving 9 bases not matched to a gene. This CDR3 is built from 17 residues.

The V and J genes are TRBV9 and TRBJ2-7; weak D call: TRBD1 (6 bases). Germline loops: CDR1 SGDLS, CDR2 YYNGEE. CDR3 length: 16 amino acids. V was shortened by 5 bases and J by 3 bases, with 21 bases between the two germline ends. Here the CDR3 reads CASSRMGHPKLYEQYF. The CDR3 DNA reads TGTGCCAGCAGTCGCATGGGACATCCAAAACTCTACGAGCAGTACTTC.

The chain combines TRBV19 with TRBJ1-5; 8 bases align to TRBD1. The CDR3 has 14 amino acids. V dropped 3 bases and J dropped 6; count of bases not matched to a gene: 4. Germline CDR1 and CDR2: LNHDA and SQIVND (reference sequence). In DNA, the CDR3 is TGTGCCAGTAGTATTTCCCAGGGGGCTCAGCCCCAGCATTTT. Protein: CASSISQGAQPQHF.

As DNA, the CDR3 is TGTGCCAGTAGTCCTTCTGGGGACAGCCGAAACACCATATATTTT. Its protein product is CASSPSGDSRNTIYF. The chain uses TRBV19 and TRBJ1-3, with 7 nucleotides matching TRBD1. Germline V gene sequence: CDR1 LNHDA, CDR2 SQIVND (reference sequence). This CDR3 comprises 15 residues. Germline trimming cut 5 bases from V and 5 bases from J; bases unmatched to any gene: 9.

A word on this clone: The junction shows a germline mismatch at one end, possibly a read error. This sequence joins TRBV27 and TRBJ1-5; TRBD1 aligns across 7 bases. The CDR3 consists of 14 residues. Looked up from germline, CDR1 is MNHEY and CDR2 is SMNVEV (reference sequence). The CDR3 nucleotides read TGTGCCAGTAGCCGACAGGGCCCCAATCAGCCCCAGAATTTT. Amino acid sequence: CASSRQGPNQPQNF.

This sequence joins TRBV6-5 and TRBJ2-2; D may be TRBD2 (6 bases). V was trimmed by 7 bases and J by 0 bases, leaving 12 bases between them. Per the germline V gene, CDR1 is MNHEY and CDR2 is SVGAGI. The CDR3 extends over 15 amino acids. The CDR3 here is CASTTDYPNTGELFF. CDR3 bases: TGTGCCAGCACCACGGACTACCCGAACACCGGGGAGCTGTTTTTT.

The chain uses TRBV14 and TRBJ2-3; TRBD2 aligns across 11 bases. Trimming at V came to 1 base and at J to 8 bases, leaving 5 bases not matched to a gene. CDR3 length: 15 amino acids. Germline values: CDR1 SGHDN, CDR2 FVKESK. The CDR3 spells CASSQAGLADLTQYF. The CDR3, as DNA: TGTGCCAGCAGCCAAGCGGGACTAGCGGATCTTACGCAGTATTTT.

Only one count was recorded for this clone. This CDR3 reads CASSLDGLAGNNEQFF. In DNA, the CDR3 is TGTGCCAGCAGCTTAGACGGACTAGCGGGGAACAATGAGCAGTTCTTC. This chain links TRBV11-3 with TRBJ2-1, with 12 bases that match TRBD2. The CDR3 contains 16 residues. The V gene end was trimmed by 0 bases and the J gene end by 5 bases; junction bases not matched to a gene: 2. Germline CDR1 is SGHNT and CDR2 is YENEEA.

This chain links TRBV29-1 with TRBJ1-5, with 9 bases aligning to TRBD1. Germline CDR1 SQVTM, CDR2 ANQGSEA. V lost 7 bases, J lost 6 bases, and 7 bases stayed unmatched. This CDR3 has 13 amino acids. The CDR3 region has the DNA TGCAGCGCCGGACAGGGGTCGGGTCAGCCCCAGCATTTT. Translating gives CSAGQGSGQPQHF.

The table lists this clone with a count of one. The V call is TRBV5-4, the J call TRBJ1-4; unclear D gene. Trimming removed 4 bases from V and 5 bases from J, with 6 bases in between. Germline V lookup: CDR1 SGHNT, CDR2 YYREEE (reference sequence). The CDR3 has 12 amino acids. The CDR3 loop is CASSGTNEKLFF. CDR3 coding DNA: TGTGCCAGCAGCGGTACAAATGAAAAACTGTTTTTT.

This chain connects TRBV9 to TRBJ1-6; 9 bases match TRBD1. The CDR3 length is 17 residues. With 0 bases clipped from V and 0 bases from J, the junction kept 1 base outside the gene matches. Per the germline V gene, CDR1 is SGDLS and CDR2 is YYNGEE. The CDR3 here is CASSVGGQGSYNSPLHF. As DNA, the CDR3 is TGTGCCAGCAGCGTAGGGGGACAGGGCTCCTATAATTCACCCCTCCACTTT.

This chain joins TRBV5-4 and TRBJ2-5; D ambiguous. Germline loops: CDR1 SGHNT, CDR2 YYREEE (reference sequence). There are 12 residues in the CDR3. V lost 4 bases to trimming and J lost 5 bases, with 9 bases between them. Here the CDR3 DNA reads TGTGCCAGCAGCCCCGACGGGGAGACCCAGTACTTC. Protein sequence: CASSPDGETQYF. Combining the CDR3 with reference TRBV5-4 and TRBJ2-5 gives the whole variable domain ETGVTQSPTHLIKTRGQQVTLRCSSQSGHNTVSWYQQALGQGPQFIFQYYREEENGRGNFPPRFSGLQFPNYSSELNVNALELDDSALYLCASSPDGETQYFGPGTRLLVL.

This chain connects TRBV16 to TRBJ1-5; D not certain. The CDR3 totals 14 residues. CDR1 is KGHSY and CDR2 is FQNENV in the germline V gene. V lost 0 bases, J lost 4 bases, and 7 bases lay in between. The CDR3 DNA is TGTGCCAGCAGCCAATCTAGGAGGAATCAGCCCCAGCATTTT. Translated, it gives CASSQSRRNQPQHF.

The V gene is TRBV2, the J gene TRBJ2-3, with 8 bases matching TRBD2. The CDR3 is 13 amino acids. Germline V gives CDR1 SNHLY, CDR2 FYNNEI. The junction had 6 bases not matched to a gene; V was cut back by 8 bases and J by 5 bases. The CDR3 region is CASGRGALDTQYF. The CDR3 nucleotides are TGTGCCAGCGGGCGGGGGGCGCTAGATACGCAGTATTTT.

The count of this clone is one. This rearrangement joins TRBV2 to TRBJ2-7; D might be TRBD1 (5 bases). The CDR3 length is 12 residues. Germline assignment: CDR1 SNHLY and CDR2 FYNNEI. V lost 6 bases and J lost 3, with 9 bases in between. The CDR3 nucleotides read TGTGCCAGCAGGGACAATTACTACGAGCAGTACTTC. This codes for CASRDNYYEQYF.

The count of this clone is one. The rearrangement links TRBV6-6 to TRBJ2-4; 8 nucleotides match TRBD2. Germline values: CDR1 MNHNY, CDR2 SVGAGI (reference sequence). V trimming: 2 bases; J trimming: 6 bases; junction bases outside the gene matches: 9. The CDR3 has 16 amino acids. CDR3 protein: CASSYTGTRARNIQYF. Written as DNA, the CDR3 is TGTGCCAGCAGTTACACCGGGACTAGAGCTCGAAACATTCAGTACTTC.